There are a few counts of the clone carrying this T cell receptor beta chain. Its antigen remains unidentified. From the multiplex PCR reads, TCRdb called clonotypes with MiXCR, one entry per CDR3 protein. Of about 180,000 distinct CDR3 sequences in the sample, approximately 30% were seen once. The sample originates from a study of breast tumors, draining lymph nodes, adjacent tissues. Study-wide results and limits: Most tumor T cells seemingly derive from lymph node, then expand in tumor. Tumor repertoires ranked between lymph nodes and nontumor tissue in diversity, with V and J gene preferences.

Breast cancer patients provided tissue from their axillary draining lymph nodes. Germline V gene data show CDR1 as SGHAT and CDR2 as FQDESV (reference sequence). The V segment lost 5 bases and the J segment 2 bases; nucleotides outside the gene matches: 11. This CDR3 spans 16 amino acids. The genes are TRBV11-1 and TRBJ1-1, with 7 bases lining up with TRBD1. This clonotype was sampled from a female donor with breast cancer. Some clones in this sample may be carry-over from other donors' samples. The sample taken for sequencing was axillary lymph node tissue. The CDR3 here is CASSRQGGVYNTEAFF. CDR3 sequence (DNA): TGTGCCAGCAGCCGACAGGGTGGGGTATATAACACTGAAGCTTTCTTT. Drawing the rest from reference TRBV11-1 and TRBJ1-1, the complete variable domain is EAEVAQSPRYKITEKSQAVAFWCDPISGHATLYWYRQILGQGPELLVQFQDESVVDDSQLPKDRFSAERLKGVDSTLKIQPAELGDSAMYLCASSRQGGVYNTEAFFGQGTRLTVV.